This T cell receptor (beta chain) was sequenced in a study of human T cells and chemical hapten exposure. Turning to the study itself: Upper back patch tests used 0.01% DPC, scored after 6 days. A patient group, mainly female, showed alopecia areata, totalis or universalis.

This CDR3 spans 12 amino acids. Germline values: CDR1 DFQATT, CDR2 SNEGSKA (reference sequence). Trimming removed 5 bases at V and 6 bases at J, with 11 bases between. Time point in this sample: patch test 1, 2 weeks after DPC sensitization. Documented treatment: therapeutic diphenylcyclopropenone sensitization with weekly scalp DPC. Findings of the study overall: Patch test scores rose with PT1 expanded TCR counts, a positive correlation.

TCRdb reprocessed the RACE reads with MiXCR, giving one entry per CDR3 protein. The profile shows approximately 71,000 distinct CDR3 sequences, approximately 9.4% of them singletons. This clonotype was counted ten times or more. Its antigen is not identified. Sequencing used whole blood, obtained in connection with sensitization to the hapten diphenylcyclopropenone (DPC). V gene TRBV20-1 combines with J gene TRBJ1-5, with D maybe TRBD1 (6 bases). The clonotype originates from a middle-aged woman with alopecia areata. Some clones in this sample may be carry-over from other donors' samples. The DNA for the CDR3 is TGCAGTGCTCTACAGGGAGCTCAGCCCCAGCATTTT. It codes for CSALQGAQPQHF.